This T cell receptor (beta chain) originates from a study of monozygotic twins with inflammatory bowel disease. As concerns this clonotype: The antigen is unknown.

Generation of cDNA took place in eight separate reactions per sample. UMIs were attached via template switching, each with a 6-nucleotide sample barcode. Using the 5' RACE reads, TCRdb records one entry per CDR3 protein without DNA. Its table lists approximately 110,000 distinct CDR3 sequences. Study-wide results and limits: Extra variability in the repertoires of patients may have come from differing immunosuppressive treatments. IBD patients carried less diverse TCRbeta repertoires (inverse Simpson) than healthy co-twins.

Germline V gene sequence: CDR1 SGHDT, CDR2 YYEEEE. This CDR3 contains 13 residues. The receptor comes from a human donor with ulcerative colitis or Crohn's disease, or a healthy co-twin of an affected twin (not recorded which). The sample taken for sequencing was blood. This chain joins TRBV5-6 and TRBJ2-7. The CDR3 region is CASVGQDSYEQYF.